The 21 T cell receptor beta chains given below trace back to one sample, sequenced in a study of early T cells in non-severe SARS-CoV-2 infection. TCRdb re-called the 5' RACE reads through MiXCR, storing one row per CDR3 protein. The data contain under 70,000 distinct CDR3 sequences, 5.9% of them singletons. Sample: whole blood, taken at baseline. Receptors originate from an adult who was a healthcare worker with PCR-confirmed SARS-CoV-2 infection or an uninfected control (not recorded which).

This clonotype was detected only a few times. The V and J genes are TRBV7-9 and TRBJ2-7; D is unclear. Germline V CDR1 and CDR2: SEHNR, FQNEAQ (reference sequence). The CDR3 extends over 12 amino acids. Trimming shortened V by 2 bases and J by 12 bases, and 14 bases separated the two germline ends. Here the CDR3 reads CASSLRSIVLYF. In DNA, the CDR3 is TGTGCCAGCAGCTTAAGATCGATTGTCCTGTACTTC.

This clonotype was seen many times. The CDR3 reads CASSPADTQYF. The CDR3 nucleotides read TGTGCCAGCAGCCCTGCTGATACGCAGTATTTT. The chain is built from TRBV11-2 and TRBJ2-3, with unresolved D. CDR1 SGHAT and CDR2 FQNNGV come from the germline V gene. This CDR3 region has 11 residues. Between the trimmed V and J ends, which lost 5 bases and 6 bases, there was a span of 6 bases.

This clonotype has only a few counts. The gene calls are TRBV5-4 and TRBJ2-3; 7 bases map to TRBD2. Germline CDR1 and CDR2: SGHNT and YYREEE (reference sequence). This CDR3 has 15 amino acids. J gave up 1 base and V 4 bases, and 6 bases lay outside the gene matches. For the CDR3, the DNA is TGTGCCAGCAGCATAGGACGGGGGGGCACAGATACGCAGTATTTT. Translation gives CASSIGRGGTDTQYF.

This clonotype was seen ten or more times. The CDR3 reads CASTMGLAGVQEQFF. In nucleotides, the CDR3 is TGTGCCAGCACCATGGGACTAGCGGGAGTTCAGGAGCAGTTCTTC. The chain uses TRBV7-2 and TRBJ2-1, with TRBD2 identical over 14 bases. Per germline, CDR1 SGHTA and CDR2 FQGNSA. V shed 7 bases and J 10 bases; nucleotides not matched to a gene: 9. CDR3 length: 15 amino acids.

This clonotype was counted many times. CDR3 sequence (DNA): TGTGCCAGCAGTCAACCGGGGGGATCTTATGAGACCCAGTACTTC. Protein product: CASSQPGGSYETQYF. This chain links TRBV28 with TRBJ2-5; 7 nucleotides match TRBD2. This CDR3 comprises 15 residues. The V segment lost 5 bases and the J segment 5 bases; nucleotides outside the gene matches: 11. Germline values: CDR1 MDHEN, CDR2 SYDVKM.

This clonotype has just a few counts. This chain connects TRBV5-1 to TRBJ2-1, with 7 nucleotides matching TRBD2. The CDR3 has 14 amino acids. Germline V lookup: CDR1 SGHRS, CDR2 YFSETQ. Trimming removed 3 bases from V and 8 bases from J; junction bases left unmatched: 8. CDR3 protein: CASSSSGGVHEQFF. CDR3 bases: TGCGCCAGCAGCTCAAGTGGGGGGGTCCATGAGCAGTTCTTC.

The table lists this clonotype with many counts. The chain uses TRBV3-1 and TRBJ2-2; TRBD1 aligns across 9 bases. V lost 6 bases and J lost 7; bases outside the gene matches: 9. In germline, CDR1 is LGHDT, CDR2 YNNKEL (reference sequence). This CDR3 is built from 15 residues. This CDR3 is CASRAGTGFNGELFF. CDR3 nucleotides: TGTGCCAGCAGGGCCGGGACAGGGTTCAACGGGGAGCTGTTTTTT.

This clonotype was detected ten times or more. The chain joins TRBV10-1 to TRBJ1-1, with 10 bases fitting TRBD1. This CDR3 spans 16 amino acids. Per the germline V gene, CDR1 is WNHNN and CDR2 is SYGVQD (reference sequence). V lost 0 bases, J lost 1 base, and 2 bases stayed unmatched. CDR3 residues: CASSESGQGRNTEAFF. The CDR3 DNA sequence: TGCGCCAGCAGTGAGTCGGGACAGGGGCGGAACACTGAAGCTTTCTTT.

The chain carries TRBV20-1 and TRBJ1-1; a weak D match, TRBD1 (5 bases). This CDR3 region has 11 residues. Trimming removed 8 bases from V and 10 bases from J, with 17 bases in between. Germline loops: CDR1 DFQATT, CDR2 SNEGSKA (reference sequence). CDR3 in DNA: TGCAGTACAGGCCTAGAGTTGGGAGCTTTCTTT. It translates to CSTGLELGAFF.

The table lists this clonotype with many counts. CDR3 sequence reads: CASSPRTGSPGFF. CDR3 nucleotides: TGTGCCAGCAGTCCCCGGACAGGGTCTCCAGGTTTCTTT. The J gene is TRBJ1-1, the V gene TRBV27; TRBD1 matches 8 bases. Trimming took 5 bases from V and 13 from J; bases not matched to a gene: 12. The CDR3 is made up of 13 amino acids. Per germline, CDR1 MNHEY and CDR2 SMNVEV (reference sequence).

This clonotype was observed many times. The genes are TRBV6-5 and TRBJ1-4; perhaps TRBD1 as D (6 bases). From germline, CDR1 is MNHEY and CDR2 SVGAGI. The ends were cut back, 4 bases at V and 0 bases at J, with 12 bases in the middle. There are 16 residues in the CDR3. DNA for the CDR3: TGTGCCAGCAGTTGGGGGCAGCGTGCAACTAATGAAAAACTGTTTTTT. Protein product: CASSWGQRATNEKLFF.

Ten or more counts support this clonotype. The gene calls are TRBV2 and TRBJ2-1; D might be TRBD2 (5 bases). From germline, CDR1 is SNHLY and CDR2 FYNNEI. There are 11 residues in the CDR3. CDR3 nucleotides: TGTGCTTCGGCCGGGAACAATGAGCAGTTCTTC. Its translation: CASAGNNEQFF. The variable domain in full, with the rest retrieved from reference TRBV2 and TRBJ2-1, is EPEVTQTPSHQVTQMGQEVILRCVPISNHLYFYWYRQILGQKVEFLVSFYNNEISEKSEIFDDQFSVERPDGSNFTLKIRSTKLEDSAMYFCASAGNNEQFFGPGTRLTVL.

This clonotype appeared many times. The rearrangement uses TRBV28 and TRBJ1-2; 7 bases match TRBD1. Looked up from germline, CDR1 is MDHEN and CDR2 is SYDVKM. V was clipped by 3 bases and J by 4 bases; unmatched bases: 5. The CDR3 extends over 14 amino acids. The CDR3 sequence is CASSFTGALYGYTF. The CDR3 DNA reads TGTGCCAGCAGTTTTACAGGGGCGCTCTATGGCTACACCTTC.

There are many counts of this clonotype. The V and J genes are TRBV29-1 and TRBJ1-1; D is uncertain. V lost 6 bases, J lost 0 bases, and 14 bases lay in between. Germline V gives CDR1 SQVTM, CDR2 ANQGSEA. The length of the CDR3 is 14 residues. CDR3 amino acids: CSVGTQSMNTEAFF. The CDR3 bases are TGCAGCGTAGGTACACAGAGCATGAACACTGAAGCTTTCTTT.

This clonotype was seen repeatedly, ten times or more. This chain connects TRBV20-1 to TRBJ2-3, with 12 bases that match TRBD2. The CDR3 loop spans 17 amino acids. V trimming: 2 bases; J trimming: 7 bases; junction bases outside the gene matches: 13. CDR1 and CDR2 from the germline V gene are DFQATT and SNEGSKA (reference sequence). In DNA form, the CDR3 reads TGCAGTGCTAGATCGGCTAGCGGGAGGGCCCACCCCTATACGCAGTATTTT. Translated, it gives CSARSASGRAHPYTQYF.

The chain has TRBV28 and TRBJ2-1; D is ambiguous. Trimming left V 3 bases short and J 9 bases short, with 9 bases between. This CDR3 contains 12 residues. Germline CDR1 and CDR2: MDHEN and SYDVKM. CDR3 sequence reads: CASSFRRFEQFF. CDR3 coding DNA: TGTGCCAGCAGTTTCAGGAGATTTGAGCAGTTCTTC.

This clonotype has only a few counts. V and J are TRBV5-5 and TRBJ2-2, with 9 positions matching TRBD1. The V gene's germline CDR1 is SGHKS and CDR2 YYEKEE (reference sequence). V dropped 2 bases and J dropped 7; count of bases not matched to a gene: 3. The CDR3 spans 14 residues. As DNA, the CDR3 is TGTGCCAGCAGCTTACAGGGGGCGTTCGGGGAGCTGTTTTTT. Its translation: CASSLQGAFGELFF.

This clonotype was recorded at least ten times. This chain uses TRBV11-2 with TRBJ2-3; possibly TRBD1 for D (6 bases). Trimming stripped 7 bases from V and 0 bases from J, with 17 bases between. Germline CDR1 SGHAT, CDR2 FQNNGV. The CDR3 has 16 amino acids. The CDR3 region is CASTPYGDTSTDTQYF. The CDR3, as DNA: TGTGCCAGCACTCCCTATGGGGACACAAGCACAGATACGCAGTATTTT. Complete variable domain (other parts from reference TRBV11-2 and TRBJ2-3): EAGVAQSPRYKIIEKRQSVAFWCNPISGHATLYWYQQILGQGPKLLIQFQNNGVVDDSQLPKDRFSAERLKGVDSTLKIQPAKLEDSAVYLCASTPYGDTSTDTQYFGPGTRLTVL.

This chain uses TRBV7-2 with TRBJ2-3; 8 positions match TRBD2. Germline V gene sequence: CDR1 SGHTA, CDR2 FQGNSA. V lost 4 bases to trimming and J lost 7 bases; unmatched junction nucleotides: 10. This CDR3 region has 15 residues. DNA of the CDR3: TGTGCCAGCAGCTCCCAGAGCGGGAGTCCGCATACGCAGTATTTT. As protein: CASSSQSGSPHTQYF. The whole variable domain, filled in from reference TRBV7-2 and TRBJ2-3, reads GAGVSQSPSNKVTEKGKDVELRCDPISGHTALYWYRQSLGQGLEFLIYFQGNSAPDKSGLPSDRFSAERTGGSVSTLTIQRTQQEDSAVYLCASSSQSGSPHTQYFGPGTRLTVL.

This clonotype occurred a few times. The chain recombines TRBV4-1 with TRBJ2-7; possible D gene TRBD1, 6 bases. Germline CDR1 is MGHRA and CDR2 is YSYEKL. V was pared by 0 bases and J by 0 bases, with 18 bases between. The CDR3 consists of 18 residues. Written as DNA, the CDR3 is TGCGCCAGCAGCCAAGAGGCGCCGTCAGGGGTTTCCTCCTACGAGCAGTACTTC. Its protein is CASSQEAPSGVSSYEQYF.

This clonotype was found many times. The CDR3 loop is CASSLVTDTQYF. The CDR3 DNA sequence: TGCGCCAGCAGCCTGGTTACAGATACGCAGTATTTT. The gene calls are TRBV5-1 and TRBJ2-3; D gene uncertain. V gave up 4 bases and J gave up 3 bases, with 6 bases separating them. The length of the CDR3 is 12 residues. Per germline, CDR1 SGHRS and CDR2 YFSETQ. The full variable domain, completed using reference TRBV5-1 and TRBJ2-3, is KAGVTQTPRYLIKTRGQQVTLSCSPISGHRSVSWYQQTPGQGLQFLFEYFSETQRNKGNFPGRFSGRQFSNSRSEMNVSTLELGDSALYLCASSLVTDTQYFGPGTRLTVL.